In this sample, the clone carrying this T cell receptor (beta chain) turned up a few times. No antigen is known for it. The source of the sample is a study of blood T cells in healthy people across ages. Findings of the study overall: Per million T cells, the diversity of TCR beta decreased roughly linearly as age advanced. Strong correlation existed between TCR beta diversity and naive T cell percentage.

The CDR3 has 15 residues. Unmatched junction bases numbered 5, after V lost 6 bases and J lost 4 bases. Per the germline V gene, CDR1 is ENHRY and CDR2 is SYGVKD. For the second PCR, which ran for about 7 to 11 cycles, a sample-barcoded 5' primer and a J-beta primer mix were used. TCRdb reprocessed the 5' RACE reads with MiXCR, giving one entry per CDR3 protein. The sample has about 680,000 distinct CDR3 sequences, more than 40% seen once. Peripheral blood from each donor was collected in a volume of 8.5 to 10 milliliters. Samples each had at least 5 micrograms of total RNA extracted. What was sequenced was blood. This sequence was found in a woman in her fifties or sixties in good health. This chain joins TRBV10-3 and TRBJ2-1; TRBD2 matches 11 bases. CDR3 DNA sequence: TGTGCCATCAGCCAGACTAGCGGGGTTTACAATGAGCAGTTCTTC. Its translation: CAISQTSGVYNEQFF.